This T cell receptor (beta chain) appears in the sequencing data of a study of identical twins. Study-wide points: There were fewer insertions in abundant cord blood beta clonotypes, but memory repertoires showed no such pattern. Sequences that were out-of-frame, alpha and twin-shared displayed an excess of low generation probability.

A universal primer site was added by template switching, and unique molecular identifiers were carried by the cDNA. In TCRdb, the 5' RACE reads were re-called with MiXCR into one record per CDR3 protein. The profile shows about 290,000 distinct CDR3 sequences, nearly 9.5% of them singletons. The CDR3 loop spans 12 amino acids. Germline V gene lookup returns CDR1 DFQATT and CDR2 SNEGSKA (reference sequence). J gave up 10 bases and V 5 bases, and 7 bases lay outside the gene matches. Regarding this clonotype: What it recognizes is unknown.

All donors were healthy Caucasians. These data also featured in a second study, about yellow fever vaccine responses in identical twins.

Sequencing was carried out using CD8+ T cells sorted from blood. This TCR was recovered from a woman in her late teens or twenties in good health. J is TRBJ2-1 and V is TRBV20-1; TRBD2 matches 8 bases. CDR3 loop: CSAPGVAGEQFF. The CDR3, as DNA: TGCAGTGCTCCCGGGGTAGCGGGAGAGCAGTTCTTC.